The 15 T cell receptor beta chains presented below share a single source sample, sequenced in a study of blood T cell repertoires in COVID-19. Sequencing used immunoSEQ multiplex PCR; TCRdb keeps in-frame clones, though not all of them. The top ten hold approximately 1% of the sample, which has 350,000 or so clones, more than 85% seen once. The sequencing sample was made of PBMCs or T cells enriched from blood (not recorded which). Receptors originate from a woman aged 25-40 years who had recovered from COVID-19.

The J gene is TRBJ2-5, the V gene TRBV3-1 (or the pseudogene TRBV3-2), with TRBD2 matching over 10 bases. Germline CDR1 LGHDT, CDR2 YNNKEL (reference sequence). The CDR3 totals 17 residues. V was clipped by 7 bases and J by 5 bases; unmatched bases: 16. The CDR3 DNA follows: TGTGCCAGCACATCCGGACTCGTGGGGGGACTAGCGGAGACCCAGTACTTC. Translated: CASTSGLVGGLAETQYF.

This chain links TRBV2 with TRBJ1-5, with D maybe TRBD1 (5 bases). Trimming cost V 2 bases and J 7 bases, with 9 bases left between them. The CDR3 has 13 amino acids. The germline V gene encodes CDR1 SNHLY and CDR2 FYNNEI. The CDR3 region has the DNA TGTGCCAGCAGTGAACAGGGCCGGCAGCCCCAGCATTTT. It specifies CASSEQGRQPQHF.

This rearrangement joins TRBV18 to TRBJ1-2; D is uncertain. There are 15 residues in the CDR3. Trimming removed 3 bases from V and 4 bases from J, with 15 bases in between. Germline CDR1 KGHSH, CDR2 LQKENI. DNA of the CDR3: TGTGCCAGCTCACCCGGGATCGGGCGAGTCTATGGCTACACCTTC. Translating it yields CASSPGIGRVYGYTF.

This clone was picked up a small number of times. J is TRBJ1-5 and V is TRBV10-3; no firm D call. Germline CDR1 ENHRY, CDR2 SYGVKD. CDR3 size: 14 residues. V dropped 6 bases and J dropped 3 bases, with 12 bases sitting between them. Written as DNA, the CDR3 is TGTGCCATCAGCGCGGAGGACCCCAATCAGCCCCAGCATTTT. This gives the protein CAISAEDPNQPQHF.

This chain uses TRBV3-1 (or the pseudogene TRBV3-2) with TRBJ2-7, with TRBD1 as a possible D gene (6 bases). Per germline, CDR1 LGHDT and CDR2 YNNKEL (reference sequence). CDR3 length: 13 residues. V lost 1 base and J 6 bases, leaving 10 bases between the germline ends. The CDR3 reads CASSQVPQGEQYF. CDR3 DNA sequence: TGTGCCAGCAGCCAAGTGCCACAGGGCGAGCAGTACTTC.

The chain has TRBV4-1 and TRBJ2-7, with 12 nucleotides matching TRBD2. The trim removed 1 base at V and 10 bases at J, leaving 2 bases unmatched. Germline CDR1 and CDR2: MGHRA and YSYEKL. The CDR3 is 13 amino acids. The CDR3 sequence: CASSQASGGAQYF. In nucleotides, the CDR3 is TGCGCCAGCAGCCAAGCTAGCGGGGGGGCCCAGTACTTC.

The chain joins TRBV28 to TRBJ2-7; 8 nucleotides match TRBD1. The germline V gene has CDR1 MDHEN and CDR2 SYDVKM. With 8 bases clipped from V and 5 bases from J, the junction kept 14 bases outside the gene matches. The CDR3 contains 15 residues. CDR3: CASLFSGTGHNEQYF. CDR3 sequence (DNA): TGTGCCAGCTTATTCTCCGGGACAGGACACAACGAGCAGTACTTC.

V gene TRBV30 combines with J gene TRBJ2-7; 7 bases agree with TRBD1. V trimming: 4 bases; J trimming: 3 bases; junction bases outside the gene matches: 9. CDR3 size: 14 residues. Germline assignment: CDR1 GTSNPN and CDR2 SVGIG (reference sequence). CDR3 amino acids: CAWKDQTGLYEQYF. The CDR3 region has the DNA TGTGCCTGGAAGGACCAGACAGGGCTCTACGAGCAGTACTTC.

This rearrangement joins TRBV2 to TRBJ2-5; 8 nucleotides line up with TRBD2. CDR1 is SNHLY, CDR2 FYNNEI, per germline. The CDR3 sequence is 17 residues long. The junction had 13 bases not matched to a gene; V was cut back by 4 bases and J by 3 bases. CDR3 loop: CASSVVYSRGAKETQYF. Here the CDR3 DNA reads TGTGCCAGCAGTGTAGTTTACTCGCGGGGGGCTAAAGAGACCCAGTACTTC.

The rearrangement links TRBV4-3 to TRBJ2-5; TRBD1 matches 8 bases. This CDR3 comprises 16 residues. Germline CDR1 and CDR2: LGHNA and YSLEER. Trimming took 0 bases from V and 4 from J; bases not matched to a gene: 7. This CDR3 is CASSQDTAGGGETQYF. CDR3 nucleotides: TGCGCCAGCAGCCAAGATACAGCAGGGGGCGGAGAGACCCAGTACTTC.

The table lists this clone with a count of one. The V and J genes are TRBV28 and TRBJ1-5; D is unresolved. This CDR3 region has 15 residues. Germline V gene lookup returns CDR1 MDHEN and CDR2 SYDVKM. V lost 6 bases, J lost 1 base, and 13 bases lay in between. CDR3 amino acids: CASRRQGRSNQPQHF. As DNA, the CDR3 is TGTGCCAGCAGGAGGCAAGGGAGGAGCAATCAGCCCCAGCATTTT.

This clone was seen a single time. This chain connects TRBV6-9 to TRBJ1-4; D ambiguous. Germline V CDR1 and CDR2: MNHGY, SVAAGI. V was shortened by 4 bases and J by 0 bases, with 27 bases between the two germline ends. This CDR3 is 21 amino acids long. The DNA of the CDR3 is TGTGCCAGCAGTTTGCCCAACATGCAACCATTCCTCAATCCAACTAATGAAAAACTGTTTTTT. Protein sequence: CASSLPNMQPFLNPTNEKLFF.

The genes are TRBV3-1 (or the pseudogene TRBV3-2) and TRBJ2-2, with TRBD2 matching over 7 bases. The CDR3 extends over 17 amino acids. Per the germline V gene, CDR1 is LGHDT and CDR2 is YNNKEL (reference sequence). The junction had 6 bases not matched to a gene; V was cut back by 0 bases and J by 2 bases. In DNA, the CDR3 is TGTGCCAGCAGCCAAGATATGCTAGCGGCTAACACCGGGGAGCTGTTTTTT. Translation gives CASSQDMLAANTGELFF.

The genes are TRBV3-1 (or the pseudogene TRBV3-2) and TRBJ2-7, with 9 bases lining up with TRBD1. Germline V CDR1 and CDR2: LGHDT, YNNKEL (reference sequence). With 6 bases clipped from V and 2 bases from J, the junction kept 8 bases outside the gene matches. This CDR3 is built from 15 residues. The CDR3 DNA reads TGTGCCAGCAGTGATCCGGGACAGGGACCCTACGAGCAGTACTTC. Protein sequence: CASSDPGQGPYEQYF.

This clone came up once. This chain joins TRBV18 and TRBJ2-7, with TRBD2 matching over 7 bases. The CDR3 is 14 residues long. Germline lookup yields CDR1 KGHSH and CDR2 LQKENI. J gave up 2 bases and V 5 bases, and 6 bases lay outside the gene matches. The CDR3 DNA reads as TGTGCCAGCTCAGGCGGGACTACCACCTACGAGCAGTACTTC. The encoded protein is CASSGGTTTYEQYF.